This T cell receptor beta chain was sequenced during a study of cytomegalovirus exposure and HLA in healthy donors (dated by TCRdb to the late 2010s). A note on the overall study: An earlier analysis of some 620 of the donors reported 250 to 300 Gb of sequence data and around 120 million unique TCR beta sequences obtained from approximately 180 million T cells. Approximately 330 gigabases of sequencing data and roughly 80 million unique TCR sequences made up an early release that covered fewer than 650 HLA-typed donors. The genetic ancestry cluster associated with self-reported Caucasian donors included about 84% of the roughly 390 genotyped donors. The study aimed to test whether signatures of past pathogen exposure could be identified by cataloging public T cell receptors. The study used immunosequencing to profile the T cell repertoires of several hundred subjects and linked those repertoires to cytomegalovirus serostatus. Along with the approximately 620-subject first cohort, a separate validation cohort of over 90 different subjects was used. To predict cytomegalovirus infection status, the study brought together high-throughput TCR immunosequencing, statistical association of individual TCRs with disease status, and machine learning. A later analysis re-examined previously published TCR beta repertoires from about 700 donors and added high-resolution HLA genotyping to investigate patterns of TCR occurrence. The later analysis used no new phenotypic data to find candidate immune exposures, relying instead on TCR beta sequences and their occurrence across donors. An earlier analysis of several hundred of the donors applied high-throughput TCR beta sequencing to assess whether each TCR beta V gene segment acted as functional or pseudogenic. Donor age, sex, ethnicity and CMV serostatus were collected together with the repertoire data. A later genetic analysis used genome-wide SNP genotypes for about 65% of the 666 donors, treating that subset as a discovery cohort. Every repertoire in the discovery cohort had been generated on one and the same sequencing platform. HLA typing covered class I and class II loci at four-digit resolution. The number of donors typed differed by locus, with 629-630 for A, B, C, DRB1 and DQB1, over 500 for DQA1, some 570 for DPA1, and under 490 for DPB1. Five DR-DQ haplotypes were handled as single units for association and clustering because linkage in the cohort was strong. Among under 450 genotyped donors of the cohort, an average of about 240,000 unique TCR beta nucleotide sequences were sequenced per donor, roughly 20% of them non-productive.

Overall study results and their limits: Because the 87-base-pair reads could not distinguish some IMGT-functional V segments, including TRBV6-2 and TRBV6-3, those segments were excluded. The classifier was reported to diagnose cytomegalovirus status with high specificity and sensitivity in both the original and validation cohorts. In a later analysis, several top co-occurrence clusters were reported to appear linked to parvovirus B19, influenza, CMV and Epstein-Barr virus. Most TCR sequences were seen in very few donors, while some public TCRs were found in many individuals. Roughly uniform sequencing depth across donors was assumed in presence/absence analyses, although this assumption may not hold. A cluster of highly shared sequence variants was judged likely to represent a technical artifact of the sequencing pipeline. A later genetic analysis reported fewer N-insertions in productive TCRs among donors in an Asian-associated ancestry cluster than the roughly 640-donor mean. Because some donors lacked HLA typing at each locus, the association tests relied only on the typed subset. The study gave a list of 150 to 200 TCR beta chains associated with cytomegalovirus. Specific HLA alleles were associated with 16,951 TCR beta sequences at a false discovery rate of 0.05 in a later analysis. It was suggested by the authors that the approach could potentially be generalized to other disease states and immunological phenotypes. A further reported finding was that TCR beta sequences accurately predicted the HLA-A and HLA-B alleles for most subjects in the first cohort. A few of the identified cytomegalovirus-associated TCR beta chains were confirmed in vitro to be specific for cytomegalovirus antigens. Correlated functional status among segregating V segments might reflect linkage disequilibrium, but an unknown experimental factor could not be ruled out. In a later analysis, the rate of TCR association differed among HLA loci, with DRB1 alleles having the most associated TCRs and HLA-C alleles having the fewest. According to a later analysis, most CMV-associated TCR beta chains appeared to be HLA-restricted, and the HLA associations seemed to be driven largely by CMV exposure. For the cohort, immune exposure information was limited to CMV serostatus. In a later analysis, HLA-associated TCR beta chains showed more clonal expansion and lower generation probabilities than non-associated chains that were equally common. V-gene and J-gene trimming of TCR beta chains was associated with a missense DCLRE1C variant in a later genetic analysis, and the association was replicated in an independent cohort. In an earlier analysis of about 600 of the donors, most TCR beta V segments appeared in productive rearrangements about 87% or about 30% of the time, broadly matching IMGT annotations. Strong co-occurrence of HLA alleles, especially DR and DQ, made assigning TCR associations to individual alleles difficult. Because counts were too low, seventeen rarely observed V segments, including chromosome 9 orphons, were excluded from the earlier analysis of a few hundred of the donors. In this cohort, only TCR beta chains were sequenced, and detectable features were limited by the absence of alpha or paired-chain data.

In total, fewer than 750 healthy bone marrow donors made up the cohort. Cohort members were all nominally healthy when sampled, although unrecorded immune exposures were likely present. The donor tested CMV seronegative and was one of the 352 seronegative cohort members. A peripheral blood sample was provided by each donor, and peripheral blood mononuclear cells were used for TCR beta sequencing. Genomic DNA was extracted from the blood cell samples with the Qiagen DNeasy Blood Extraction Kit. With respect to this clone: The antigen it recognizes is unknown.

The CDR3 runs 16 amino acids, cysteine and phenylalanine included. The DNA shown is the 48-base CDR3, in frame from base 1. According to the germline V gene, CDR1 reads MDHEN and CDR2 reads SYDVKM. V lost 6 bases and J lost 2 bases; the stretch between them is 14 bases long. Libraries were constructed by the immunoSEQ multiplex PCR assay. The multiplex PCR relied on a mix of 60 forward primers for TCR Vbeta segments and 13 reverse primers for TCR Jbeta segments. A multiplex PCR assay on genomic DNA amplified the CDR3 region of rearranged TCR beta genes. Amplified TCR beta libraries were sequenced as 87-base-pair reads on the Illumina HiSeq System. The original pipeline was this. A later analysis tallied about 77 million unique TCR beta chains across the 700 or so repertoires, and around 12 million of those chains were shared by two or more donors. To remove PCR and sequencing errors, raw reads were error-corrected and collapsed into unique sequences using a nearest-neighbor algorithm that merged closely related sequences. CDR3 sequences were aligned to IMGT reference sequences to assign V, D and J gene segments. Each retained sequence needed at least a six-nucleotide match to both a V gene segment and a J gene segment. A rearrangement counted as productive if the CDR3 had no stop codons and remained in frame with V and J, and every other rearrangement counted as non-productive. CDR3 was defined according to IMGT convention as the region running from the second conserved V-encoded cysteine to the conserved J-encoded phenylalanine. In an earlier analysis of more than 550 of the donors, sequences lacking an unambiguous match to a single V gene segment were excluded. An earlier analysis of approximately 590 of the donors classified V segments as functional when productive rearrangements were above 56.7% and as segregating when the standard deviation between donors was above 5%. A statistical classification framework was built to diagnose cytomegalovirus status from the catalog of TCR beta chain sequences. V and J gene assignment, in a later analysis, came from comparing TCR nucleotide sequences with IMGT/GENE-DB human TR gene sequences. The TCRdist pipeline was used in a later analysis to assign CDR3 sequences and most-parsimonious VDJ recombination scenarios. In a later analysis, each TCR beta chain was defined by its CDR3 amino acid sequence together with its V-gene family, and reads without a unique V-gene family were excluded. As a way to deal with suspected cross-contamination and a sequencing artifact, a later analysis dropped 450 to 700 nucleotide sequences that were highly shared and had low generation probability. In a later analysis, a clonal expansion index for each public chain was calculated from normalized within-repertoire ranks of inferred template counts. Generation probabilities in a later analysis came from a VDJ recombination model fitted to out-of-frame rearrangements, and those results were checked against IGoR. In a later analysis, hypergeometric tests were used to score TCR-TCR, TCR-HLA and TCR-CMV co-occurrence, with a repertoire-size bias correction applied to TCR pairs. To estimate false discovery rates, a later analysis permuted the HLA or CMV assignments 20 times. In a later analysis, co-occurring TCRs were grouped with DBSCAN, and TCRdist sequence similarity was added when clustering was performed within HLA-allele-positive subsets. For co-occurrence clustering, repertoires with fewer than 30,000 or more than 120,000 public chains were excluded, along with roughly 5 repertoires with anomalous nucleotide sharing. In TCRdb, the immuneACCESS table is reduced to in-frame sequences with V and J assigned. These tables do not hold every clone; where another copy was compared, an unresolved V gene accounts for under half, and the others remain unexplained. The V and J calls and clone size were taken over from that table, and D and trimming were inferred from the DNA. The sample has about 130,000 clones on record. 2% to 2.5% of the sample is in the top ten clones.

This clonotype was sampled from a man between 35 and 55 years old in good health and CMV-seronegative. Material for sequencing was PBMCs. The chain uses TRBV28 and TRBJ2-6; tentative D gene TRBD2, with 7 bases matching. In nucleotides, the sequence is TGTGCCAGCAGGTACCGGGGGGCAGCTGGGGCCAACGTCCTGACTTTC. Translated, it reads CASRYRGAAGANVLTF.